This T cell receptor beta chain was recorded in a study of cytomegalovirus exposure and HLA in healthy donors. Study conclusions and caveats: Subsequent analysis revealed that first-cohort TCR clusters tended to co-occur in the 120 or so validation repertoires.

While the first cohort had 500 to 700 subjects, the donors belonged to the separate validation cohort of over a hundred subjects. As to this clone: Its antigen is as yet unknown.

Per the germline V gene, CDR1 is SSHAT and CDR2 is FNYEAQ (reference sequence). Trimming shortened V by 5 bases and J by 4 bases, and 9 bases separated the two germline ends. The CDR3 has 13 residues. Sequencing used immunoSEQ multiplex PCR; TCRdb keeps in-frame clones, though not all of them. Of 250,000 to 400,000 clones listed, about 90% are singletons. Sequences were obtained from PBMCs. The rearrangement links TRBV7-7 to TRBJ2-1; D is unclear. This receptor was identified in a woman aged 30 to 39 in good health and CMV-seropositive. CDR3 loop: CASSAGRYNEQFF. Here the CDR3 DNA reads TGTGCCAGCAGCGCAGGTAGATACAATGAGCAGTTCTTC.